The 12 T cell receptor beta chains below come from one sample, sequenced in a study of cytomegalovirus exposure and HLA in healthy donors. Both 60 Vbeta primers and 13 Jbeta primers went into the PCR. Produced via immunoSEQ multiplex PCR; TCRdb's table is partial and in-frame only. Among under 170,000 clones listed, 55% to 75% were seen once. Material for sequencing was PBMCs. The receptors derive from a woman aged 55-69 years in good health and CMV-seropositive.

The V call is TRBV7-8, the J call TRBJ1-1; D unresolved. The CDR3 is 16 residues long. The germline V gene encodes CDR1 SGHVS and CDR2 FQNEAQ. Trimming left V 2 bases short and J 1 base short, with 14 bases between. Written as DNA, the CDR3 is TGTGCCAGCAGCTTATATAGCCAATCCGGGAACACTGAAGCTTTCTTT. It specifies CASSLYSQSGNTEAFF.

V usage is TRBV4-3 and J usage is TRBJ2-3; TRBD2 matches 8 bases. The CDR3 loop spans 15 amino acids. Germline V gene lookup returns CDR1 LGHNA and CDR2 YSLEER. Trimming cost V 6 bases and J 5 bases; bases outside gene matches: 10. In nucleotides, the CDR3 is TGCGCCAGCAGGCTCCTGGCGGGAGGAGTAGATACGCAGTATTTT. As protein: CASRLLAGGVDTQYF.

This chain links TRBV4-2 with TRBJ2-5; D is uncertain. CDR1 is LGHNA, CDR2 YNFKEQ, per germline. Trimming stripped 1 base from V and 5 bases from J, with 14 bases between. The CDR3 sequence is 15 residues long. CDR3 bases: TGTGCCAGCAGCCAAGTGTTGGGCTCACGGGAGACCCAGTACTTC. Protein product: CASSQVLGSRETQYF.

Only a few counts were recorded for this clone. The chain recombines TRBV11-1 with TRBJ2-7; 12 positions match TRBD1. This CDR3 has 16 residues. Germline V gene lookup returns CDR1 SGHAT and CDR2 FQDESV (reference sequence). Trimming took 4 bases from V and 3 from J; bases not matched to a gene: 7. This chain's CDR3 is CASSSAGTGGLYEQYF. CDR3 nucleotides: TGTGCCAGCAGCTCGGCAGGGACAGGGGGCCTCTACGAGCAGTACTTC.

The V call is TRBV25-1, the J call TRBJ1-1; no clear D. The germline V gene has CDR1 MGHDK and CDR2 SYGVNS. CDR3 length equals 13 residues. The germline V and J ends were trimmed by 6 bases and 3 bases, with 11 bases remaining between them. Here the CDR3 reads CASRWMEDTEAFF. In DNA form, the CDR3 reads TGTGCCAGCAGGTGGATGGAGGACACTGAAGCTTTCTTT. The full variable domain, completed using reference TRBV25-1 and TRBJ1-1, is EADIYQTPRYLVIGTGKKITLECSQTMGHDKMYWYQQDPGMELHLIHYSYGVNSTEKGDLSSESTVSRIRTEHFPLTLESARPSHTSQYLCASRWMEDTEAFFGQGTRLTVV.

V is TRBV10-3 and J is TRBJ1-4; 10 bases agree with TRBD1. Germline CDR1 and CDR2: ENHRY and SYGVKD. The CDR3 loop spans 14 amino acids. The V and J ends lost 6 bases and 6 bases, in that order; junction bases with no gene match: 4. CDR3 nucleotides: TGTGCCATCAGGGCCGGGACAGGGGATGAAAAACTGTTTTTT. It translates to CAIRAGTGDEKLFF.

V gene TRBV28 combines with J gene TRBJ2-1; 9 bases agree with TRBD1. Looked up from germline, CDR1 is MDHEN and CDR2 is SYDVKM. Trimming took 9 bases from V and 8 from J; bases not matched to a gene: 8. The CDR3 is made up of 13 amino acids. Here the CDR3 DNA reads TGTGCCAGTAGGGGACAGGGCTGGGATGAGCAGTTCTTC. Its translation is CASRGQGWDEQFF. The full variable domain, its missing parts supplied by reference TRBV28 and TRBJ2-1, is DVKVTQSSRYLVKRTGEKVFLECVQDMDHENMFWYRQDPGLGLRLIYFSYDVKMKEKGDIPEGYSVSREKKERFSLILESASTNQTSMYLCASRGQGWDEQFFGPGTRLTVL.

The chain links TRBV7-2 to TRBJ2-7; D uncertain. The CDR3 is made up of 13 amino acids. V lost 5 bases and J 3 bases, leaving 11 bases between the germline ends. In germline, CDR1 is SGHTA, CDR2 FQGNSA. Here the CDR3 reads CASSRVNDYEQYF. The CDR3 DNA follows: TGTGCCAGCAGCCGCGTTAACGACTACGAGCAGTACTTC. The full variable domain, rest sourced from reference TRBV7-2 and TRBJ2-7, is GAGVSQSPSNKVTEKGKDVELRCDPISGHTALYWYRQSLGQGLEFLIYFQGNSAPDKSGLPSDRFSAERTGGSVSTLTIQRTQQEDSAVYLCASSRVNDYEQYFGPGTRLTVT.

This rearrangement joins TRBV9 to TRBJ2-7, with a tentative D call TRBD1 (5 bases). The germline V and J ends were trimmed by 0 bases and 2 bases, with 12 bases remaining between them. The CDR3 length is 15 residues. Germline V lookup: CDR1 SGDLS, CDR2 YYNGEE. Here the CDR3 reads CASSVELGPAYEQYF. CDR3 bases: TGTGCCAGCAGCGTAGAGTTGGGGCCAGCCTACGAGCAGTACTTC.

The V call is TRBV9, the J call TRBJ2-2; the match to TRBD2 covers 9 bases. Losses at the gene ends were 3 bases for V and 4 bases for J; bases not matched to a gene: 10. The CDR3 totals 17 residues. Germline CDR1 reads SGDLS; CDR2 reads YYNGEE. CDR3 in amino acids: CASSDHEGGRATGELFF. The CDR3 DNA reads as TGTGCCAGCAGCGACCACGAGGGCGGGAGGGCCACCGGGGAGCTGTTTTTT.

The rearrangement uses TRBV27 and TRBJ2-3, with no clear D. Germline assignment: CDR1 MNHEY and CDR2 SMNVEV (reference sequence). The CDR3 is 13 residues long. Trimming stripped 4 bases from V and 0 bases from J, with 5 bases between. This chain's CDR3 is CASSSYSTDTQYF. Written as DNA, the CDR3 is TGTGCCAGCAGTTCTTATAGCACAGATACGCAGTATTTT.

This rearrangement joins TRBV5-6 to TRBJ1-5; TRBD1 might be the D (6 bases). This CDR3 contains 14 residues. The germline gives CDR1 SGHDT, CDR2 YYEEEE. With 3 bases removed from V and 7 bases from J, the gap between germline ends came to 14 bases. The CDR3, as DNA: TGTGCCAGCAGCTCCTACAGGGCTGGGCAGCCCCAGCATTTT. Residues: CASSSYRAGQPQHF. Drawing the rest from reference TRBV5-6 and TRBJ1-5, the complete variable domain is DAGVTQSPTHLIKTRGQQVTLRCSPKSGHDTVSWYQQALGQGPQFIFQYYEEEERQRGNFPDRFSGHQFPNYSSELNVNALLLGDSALYLCASSSYRAGQPQHFGDGTRLSIL.